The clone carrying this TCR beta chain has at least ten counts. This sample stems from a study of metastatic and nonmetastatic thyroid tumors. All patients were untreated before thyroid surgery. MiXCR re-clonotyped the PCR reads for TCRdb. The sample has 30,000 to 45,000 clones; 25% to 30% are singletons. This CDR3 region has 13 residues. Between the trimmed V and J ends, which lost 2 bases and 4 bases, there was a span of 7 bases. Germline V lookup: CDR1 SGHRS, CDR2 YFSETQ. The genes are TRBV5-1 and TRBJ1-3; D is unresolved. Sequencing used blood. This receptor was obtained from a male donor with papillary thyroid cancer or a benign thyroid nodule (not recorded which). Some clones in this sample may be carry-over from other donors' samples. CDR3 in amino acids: CASSFYHGNTIYF. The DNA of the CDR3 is TGCGCCAGCAGCTTCTATCACGGAAACACCATATATTTT.